This TCR beta chain was documented in a study of breast tumors, draining lymph nodes, adjacent tissues. Study-level points and caveats: Data only fit, rather than demonstrated, lymph node origin of most tumor T cells. Luminal-like breast cancer showed significantly higher tumor–nontumor repertoire similarity than basal-like.

Samples came from axillary lymph nodes draining the breast cancer. Germline V lookup: CDR1 SNHLY, CDR2 FYNNEI. CDR3 length equals 17 residues. The junction had 6 bases not matched to a gene; V was cut back by 3 bases and J by 6 bases. This clonotype was observed a few times. What it binds is not known. TCRdb recomputed calls from the multiplex PCR reads with MiXCR, one row per CDR3 protein. The sample shows 70,000 to 85,000 distinct CDR3 sequences, roughly 20% of them seen only once. The chain is built from TRBV2 and TRBJ2-4, with 15 bases lining up with TRBD2. This clonotype originated in a female donor with breast cancer. Some clones in this sample may be carry-over from other donors' samples. Material for sequencing was axillary lymph node tissue. As DNA, the CDR3 is TGTGCCAGCAGTGATGGGTGGGGACTAGCGGGAGGAAACATTCAGTACTTC. Translated, it gives CASSDGWGLAGGNIQYF. Supplemented by reference TRBV2 and TRBJ2-4, the full variable domain reads EPEVTQTPSHQVTQMGQEVILRCVPISNHLYFYWYRQILGQKVEFLVSFYNNEISEKSEIFDDQFSVERPDGSNFTLKIRSTKLEDSAMYFCASSDGWGLAGGNIQYFGAGTRLSVL.